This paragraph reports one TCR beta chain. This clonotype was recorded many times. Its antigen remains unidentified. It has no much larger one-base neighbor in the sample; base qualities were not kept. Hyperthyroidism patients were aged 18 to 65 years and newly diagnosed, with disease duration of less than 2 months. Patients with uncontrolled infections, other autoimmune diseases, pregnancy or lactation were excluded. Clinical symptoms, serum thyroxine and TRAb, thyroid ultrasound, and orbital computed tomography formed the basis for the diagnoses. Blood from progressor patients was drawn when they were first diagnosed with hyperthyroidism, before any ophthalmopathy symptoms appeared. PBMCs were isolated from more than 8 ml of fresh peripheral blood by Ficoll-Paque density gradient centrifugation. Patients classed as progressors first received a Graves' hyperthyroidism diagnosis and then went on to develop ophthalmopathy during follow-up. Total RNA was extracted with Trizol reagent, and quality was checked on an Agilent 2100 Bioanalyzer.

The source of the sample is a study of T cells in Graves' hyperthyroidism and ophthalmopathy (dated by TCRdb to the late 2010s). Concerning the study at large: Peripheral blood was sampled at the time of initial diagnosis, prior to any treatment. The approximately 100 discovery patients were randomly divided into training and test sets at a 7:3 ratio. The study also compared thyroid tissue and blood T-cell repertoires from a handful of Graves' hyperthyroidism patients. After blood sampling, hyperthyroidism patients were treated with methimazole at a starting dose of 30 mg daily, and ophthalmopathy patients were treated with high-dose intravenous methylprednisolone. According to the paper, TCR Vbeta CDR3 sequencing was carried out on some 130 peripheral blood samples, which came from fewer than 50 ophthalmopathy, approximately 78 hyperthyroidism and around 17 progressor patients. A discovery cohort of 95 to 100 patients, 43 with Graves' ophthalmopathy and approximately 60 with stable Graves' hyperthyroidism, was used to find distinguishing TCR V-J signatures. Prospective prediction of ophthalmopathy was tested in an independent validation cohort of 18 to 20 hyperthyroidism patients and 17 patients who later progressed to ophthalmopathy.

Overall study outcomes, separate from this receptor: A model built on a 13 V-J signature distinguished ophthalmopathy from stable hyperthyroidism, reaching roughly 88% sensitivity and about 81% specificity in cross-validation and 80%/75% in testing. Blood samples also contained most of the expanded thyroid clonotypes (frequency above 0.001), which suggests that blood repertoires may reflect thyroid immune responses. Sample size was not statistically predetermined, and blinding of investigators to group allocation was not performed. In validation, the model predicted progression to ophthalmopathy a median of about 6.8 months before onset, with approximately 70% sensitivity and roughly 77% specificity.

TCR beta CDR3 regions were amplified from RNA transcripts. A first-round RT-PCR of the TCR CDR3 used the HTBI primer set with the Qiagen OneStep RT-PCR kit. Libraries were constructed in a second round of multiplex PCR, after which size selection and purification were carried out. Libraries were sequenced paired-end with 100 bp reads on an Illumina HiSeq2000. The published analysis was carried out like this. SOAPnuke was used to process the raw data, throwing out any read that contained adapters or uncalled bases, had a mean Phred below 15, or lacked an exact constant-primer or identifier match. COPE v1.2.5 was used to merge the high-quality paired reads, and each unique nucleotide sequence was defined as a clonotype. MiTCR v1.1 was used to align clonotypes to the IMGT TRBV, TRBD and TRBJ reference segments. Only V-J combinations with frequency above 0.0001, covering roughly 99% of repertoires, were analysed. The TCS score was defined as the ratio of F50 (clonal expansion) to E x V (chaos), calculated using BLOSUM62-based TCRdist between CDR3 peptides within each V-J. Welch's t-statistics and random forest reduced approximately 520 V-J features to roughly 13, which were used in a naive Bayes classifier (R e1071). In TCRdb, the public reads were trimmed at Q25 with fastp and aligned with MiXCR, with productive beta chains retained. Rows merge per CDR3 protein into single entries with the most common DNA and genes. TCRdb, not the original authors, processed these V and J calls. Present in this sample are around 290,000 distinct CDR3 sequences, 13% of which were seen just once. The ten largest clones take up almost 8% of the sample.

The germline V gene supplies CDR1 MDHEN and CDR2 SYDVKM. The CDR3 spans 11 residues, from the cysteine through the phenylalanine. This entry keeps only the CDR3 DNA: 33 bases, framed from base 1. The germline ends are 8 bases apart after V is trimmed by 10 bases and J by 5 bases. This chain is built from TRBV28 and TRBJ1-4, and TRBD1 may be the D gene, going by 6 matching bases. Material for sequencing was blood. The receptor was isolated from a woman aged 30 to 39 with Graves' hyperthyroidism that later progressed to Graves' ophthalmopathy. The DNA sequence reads TGTGCCACAAGGGGGAATGAAAAACTGTTTTTT. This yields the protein CATRGNEKLFF.